These 5 T cell receptor beta chains were sequenced from one sample in a study of cytomegalovirus exposure and HLA in healthy donors. The PCR was carried out with 60 Vbeta primers and 13 Jbeta primers. Clones were read by immunoSEQ multiplex PCR, and TCRdb kept only the in-frame ones, dropping some. Among about 160,000 clones listed, 86% were seen once. The sample consisted of PBMCs. The receptors here all came from a woman aged 18-29 years in good health and CMV-seronegative.

This clone has only a few counts. The V and J genes are TRBV11-2 and TRBJ2-1, with 7 nucleotides matching TRBD1. J gave up 4 bases and V 6 bases, and 9 bases lay outside the gene matches. Germline CDR1 reads SGHAT; CDR2 reads FQNNGV. There are 15 residues in the CDR3. The CDR3 reads CASSRTGAVYNEQFF. The CDR3 DNA reads as TGTGCCAGCAGTCGAACAGGGGCCGTATACAATGAGCAGTTCTTC.

The rearrangement joins TRBV9 to TRBJ2-1; 11 bases are shared with TRBD2. Germline loops: CDR1 SGDLS, CDR2 YYNGEE. The V gene end was trimmed by 4 bases and the J gene end by 4 bases; junction bases not matched to a gene: 7. The CDR3 has 16 amino acids. CDR3 in amino acids: CASSTRWTSGYNEQFF. The CDR3 region has the DNA TGTGCCAGCAGCACACGATGGACTAGCGGGTACAATGAGCAGTTCTTC.

J is TRBJ1-6 and V is TRBV19; TRBD1 might be the D (5 bases). Germline V gives CDR1 LNHDA, CDR2 SQIVND (reference sequence). With 5 bases removed from V and 8 bases from J, the gap between germline ends came to 10 bases. This CDR3 is 13 amino acids long. This CDR3 is CASSRGGDSPLHF. DNA of the CDR3: TGTGCCAGTAGTCGGGGGGGGGATTCACCCCTCCACTTT.

The V and J genes are TRBV28 and TRBJ1-2; unclear D gene. The germline CDR1 and CDR2 sequences are MDHEN and SYDVKM. The CDR3 totals 14 residues. Trimming shortened V by 4 bases and J by 8 bases, and 17 bases separated the two germline ends. The CDR3 DNA sequence: TGTGCCAGCAGTTGGAACGGGATCTACGACGGCTACACCTTC. Protein product: CASSWNGIYDGYTF.

The chain recombines TRBV4-2 with TRBJ1-3; D may be TRBD1 (6 bases). CDR3 size: 17 residues. CDR1 and CDR2 from the germline V gene are LGHNA and YNFKEQ. V was shortened by 0 bases and J by 3 bases, with 15 bases between the two germline ends. CDR3 region: CASSQEGTPGLGNTIYF. The CDR3 nucleotides are TGTGCCAGCAGCCAAGAGGGGACACCCGGACTTGGAAACACCATATATTTT.